These T cell receptor beta chains were read from a single sample in a study of shared clonotypes between healthy human individuals. TCRdb's table, derived via immunoSEQ multiplex PCR, lists solely in-frame clones and lacks some. Here the sample spans fewer than 700,000 clones, 85% to 95% being singletons. The sample consisted of naive CD8+ T cells sorted from blood. These receptors were obtained from a woman in her 30s in good health. The CDR3 runs from the conserved cysteine through the conserved F or W. The order of the fields is clone size, J gene, D gene, V gene, CDR3 protein, CDR3 DNA. A D gene is named only where the DNA matches it firmly. Rows give clone size only sometimes, using once, few, many, or a class for an expanded clone.

NA	TRBJ1-2	NA	TRBV27	CASSSTGSDGYTF	TGTGCCAGCAGTTCAACAGGTTCGGATGGCTACACCTTC
NA	TRBJ2-7	NA	TRBV27	CASSFSWGTSVYEQYF	TGTGCCAGCAGTTTCTCCTGGGGGACTTCGGTGTACGAGCAGTACTTC
NA	TRBJ1-3	TRBD1	TRBV18	CASSPSDRVWSGNTIYF	TGTGCCAGCTCACCCTCGGACAGGGTATGGTCTGGAAACACCATATATTTT
NA	TRBJ2-7	TRBD1	TRBV6-1	CASSARTGEIGEQYF	TGTGCCAGCAGTGCCCGGACAGGGGAAATAGGGGAGCAGTACTTC
NA	TRBJ1-1	NA	TRBV30	CAWSVDRQEAFF	TGTGCCTGGAGTGTTGACCGCCAAGAAGCTTTCTTT
once	TRBJ2-3	NA	TRBV13	CASSLGRDTDTQYF	TGTGCCAGCAGCTTAGGGCGGGACACAGATACGCAGTATTTT
NA	TRBJ1-5	NA	TRBV19	CATERPYSNQPQHF	TGTGCCACTGAGAGACCGTATAGCAATCAGCCCCAGCATTTT
NA	TRBJ1-1	NA	TRBV10-3	CATVSSTGVGGTEAFF	TGTGCCACAGTTTCTTCCACGGGGGTAGGGGGGACTGAAGCTTTCTTT
NA	TRBJ1-3	NA	TRBV27	CASSPDSGSGNTIYF	TGTGCCAGCAGCCCAGACAGCGGCTCTGGAAACACCATATATTTT
NA	TRBJ2-5	NA	TRBV7-9	CASTLVDGQEETQYF	TGTGCCAGCACCTTGGTCGACGGACAAGAAGAGACCCAGTACTTC
NA	TRBJ2-7	NA	TRBV28	CASSFYPQVSSYEQYF	TGTGCCAGCAGTTTTTATCCGCAAGTGAGCTCCTACGAGCAGTACTTC
NA	TRBJ2-1	TRBD1	TRBV19	CASSMGQGAIEQFF	TGTGCCAGTAGTATGGGGCAGGGGGCTATTGAGCAGTTCTTC
once	TRBJ1-2	NA	TRBV29-1	CSVVSRGNYGYTF	TGCAGCGTTGTAAGCAGGGGTAACTATGGCTACACCTTC
NA	TRBJ1-5	NA	TRBV9	CASSVGFDNQPQHF	TGTGCCAGCAGCGTAGGTTTTGACAATCAGCCCCAGCATTTT
NA	TRBJ2-1	TRBD1	TRBV19	CASSLDREPYNEQFF	TGTGCCAGTAGCCTCGACAGGGAGCCCTACAATGAGCAGTTCTTC
NA	TRBJ2-1	NA	TRBV5-4	CASSLRWNEQFF	TGTGCCAGCAGTTTAAGATGGAATGAGCAGTTCTTC
NA	TRBJ2-1	NA	TRBV5-4	CASSLIGSSYNEQFF	TGTGCCAGCAGCTTGATCGGGAGCTCCTACAATGAGCAGTTCTTC
once	TRBJ2-1	NA	TRBV6-5	CASSYPGQEQFF	TGTGCCAGCAGTTACCCAGGACAGGAGCAGTTCTTC
NA	TRBJ2-7	NA	TRBV19	CASSTTQTYEQYF	TGTGCCAGTAGTACTACACAAACCTACGAGCAGTACTTC
NA	TRBJ2-1	NA	TRBV7-9	CASSGGNEQFF	TGTGCCAGCAGCGGGGGCAATGAGCAGTTCTTC
NA	TRBJ2-7	TRBD2	TRBV9	CASSAGLANEQYF	TGTGCCAGCAGCGCGGGACTAGCGAACGAGCAGTACTTC
NA	TRBJ1-1	NA	TRBV7-9	CASGSMNTEAFF	TGTGCCAGCGGTTCCATGAACACTGAAGCTTTCTTT
NA	TRBJ1-1	NA	TRBV27	CASRLGVNTEAFF	TGTGCCAGCAGGCTAGGGGTGAACACTGAAGCTTTCTTT
NA	TRBJ1-2	TRBD1	TRBV19	CASSILGQGVDYGYTF	TGTGCCAGTAGTATTTTAGGTCAGGGGGTAGACTATGGCTACACCTTC
NA	TRBJ2-7	NA	TRBV23-1	CASSQSGQGTTHEQYF	TGCGCCAGCAGTCAATCTGGGCAGGGAACCACCCACGAGCAGTACTTC
NA	TRBJ2-1	NA	TRBV4-1	CASSQYARKATPNNEQFF	TGCGCCAGCAGCCAATATGCCAGGAAAGCGACCCCTAACAATGAGCAGTTCTTC
NA	TRBJ2-7	TRBD2	TRBV28	CASSSTSGPSYEQYF	TGTGCCAGCAGTTCGACTAGCGGTCCCTCCTACGAGCAGTACTTC
NA	TRBJ2-2	NA	TRBV19	CASSIMAVNTGELFF	TGTGCCAGTAGTATTATGGCAGTAAACACCGGGGAGCTGTTTTTT
NA	TRBJ2-7	NA	TRBV2	CASSGYSTYEQYF	TGTGCCAGCAGTGGATACAGTACCTACGAGCAGTACTTC
NA	TRBJ1-2	NA	TRBV2	CASSGVTEANYGYTF	TGTGCCAGCAGTGGGGTGACTGAAGCGAACTATGGCTACACCTTC
NA	TRBJ2-2	TRBD2	TRBV5-4	CASSLAWAGGPTGELFF	TGTGCCAGCAGCTTGGCTTGGGCGGGAGGGCCTACCGGGGAGCTGTTTTTT
NA	TRBJ2-6	NA	TRBV11-2	CASSLGRGSGANVLTF	TGTGCCAGCAGCTTAGGGCGAGGCTCTGGGGCCAACGTCCTGACTTTC
NA	TRBJ1-1	NA	TRBV14	CASSRTGQLNTEAFF	TGTGCCAGCAGCCGAACTGGGCAGTTAAACACTGAAGCTTTCTTT